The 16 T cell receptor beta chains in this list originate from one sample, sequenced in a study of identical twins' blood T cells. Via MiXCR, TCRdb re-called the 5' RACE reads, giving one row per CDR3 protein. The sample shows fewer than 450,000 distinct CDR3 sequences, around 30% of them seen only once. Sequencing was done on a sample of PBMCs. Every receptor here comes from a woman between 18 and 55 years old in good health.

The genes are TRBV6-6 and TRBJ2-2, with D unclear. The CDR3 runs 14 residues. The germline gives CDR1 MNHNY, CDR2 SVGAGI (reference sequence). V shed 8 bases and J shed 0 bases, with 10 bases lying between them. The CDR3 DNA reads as TGTGCCAGCCAGCCGATGGCGAACACCGGGGAGCTGTTTTTT. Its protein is CASQPMANTGELFF.

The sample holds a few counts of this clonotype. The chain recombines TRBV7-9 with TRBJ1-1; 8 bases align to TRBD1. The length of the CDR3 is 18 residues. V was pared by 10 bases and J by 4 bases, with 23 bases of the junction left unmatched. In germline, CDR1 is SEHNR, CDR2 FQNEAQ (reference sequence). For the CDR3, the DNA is TGTGCCATAGACAAGGCACGACAGGGGACGGTTGTGGGCACTGAAGCTTTCTTT. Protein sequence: CAIDKARQGTVVGTEAFF.

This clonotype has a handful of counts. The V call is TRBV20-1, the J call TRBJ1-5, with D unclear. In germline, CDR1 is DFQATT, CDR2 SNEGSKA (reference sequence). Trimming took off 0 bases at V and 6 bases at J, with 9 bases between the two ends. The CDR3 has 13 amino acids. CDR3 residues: CSARDQWGQPQHF. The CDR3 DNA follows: TGCAGTGCTAGAGATCAGTGGGGTCAGCCCCAGCATTTT.

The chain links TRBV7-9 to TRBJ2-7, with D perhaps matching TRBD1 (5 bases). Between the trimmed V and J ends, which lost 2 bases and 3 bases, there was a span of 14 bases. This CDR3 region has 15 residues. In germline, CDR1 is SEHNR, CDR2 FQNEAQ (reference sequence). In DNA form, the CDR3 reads TGTGCCAGCAGCTTATGGCAGGGTGAGGTCTACGAGCAGTACTTC. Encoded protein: CASSLWQGEVYEQYF.

This CDR3 is CASSAQDRGQPQHF. The CDR3 DNA follows: TGTGCCAGCAGCGCCCAGGACAGGGGTCAGCCCCAGCATTTT. V gene TRBV9 combines with J gene TRBJ1-5, with 9 bases fitting TRBD1. Germline CDR1 is SGDLS and CDR2 is YYNGEE. The J segment lost 6 bases and the V segment lost 3 bases, leaving 4 bases of the junction unmatched. The CDR3 is 14 residues long.

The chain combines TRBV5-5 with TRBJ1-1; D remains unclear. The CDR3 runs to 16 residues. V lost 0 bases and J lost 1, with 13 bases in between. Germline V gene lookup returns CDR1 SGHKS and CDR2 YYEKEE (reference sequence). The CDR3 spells CASSLAVGRSNTEAFF. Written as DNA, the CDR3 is TGTGCCAGCAGCTTGGCGGTGGGGAGGTCGAACACTGAAGCTTTCTTT.

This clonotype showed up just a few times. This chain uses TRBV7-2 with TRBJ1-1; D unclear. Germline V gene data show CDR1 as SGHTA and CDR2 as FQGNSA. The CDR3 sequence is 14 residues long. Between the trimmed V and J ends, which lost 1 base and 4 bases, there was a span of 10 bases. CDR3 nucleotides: TGTGCCAGCAGCTTAGGTTCTTGGGGCACTGAAGCTTTCTTT. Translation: CASSLGSWGTEAFF.

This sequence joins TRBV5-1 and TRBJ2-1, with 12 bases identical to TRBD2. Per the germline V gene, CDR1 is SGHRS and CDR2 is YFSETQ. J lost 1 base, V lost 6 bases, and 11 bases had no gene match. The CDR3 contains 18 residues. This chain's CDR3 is CASNSGLAGGGSYNEQFF. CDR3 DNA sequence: TGCGCCAGCAACTCGGGGCTAGCGGGAGGGGGATCCTACAATGAGCAGTTCTTC.

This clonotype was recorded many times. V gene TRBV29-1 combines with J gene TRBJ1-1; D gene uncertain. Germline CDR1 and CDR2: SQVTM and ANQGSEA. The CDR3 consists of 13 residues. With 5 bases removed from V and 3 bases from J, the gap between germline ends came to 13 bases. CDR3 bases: TGCAGCGTTAGGTCCCTCGTGGACACTGAAGCTTTCTTT. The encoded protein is CSVRSLVDTEAFF.

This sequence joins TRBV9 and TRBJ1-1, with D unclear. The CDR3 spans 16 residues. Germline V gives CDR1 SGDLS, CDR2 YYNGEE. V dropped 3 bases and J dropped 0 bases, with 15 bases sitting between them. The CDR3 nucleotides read TGTGCCAGCAGCGCCGGAGTTTTATCCTTGAACACTGAAGCTTTCTTT. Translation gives CASSAGVLSLNTEAFF.

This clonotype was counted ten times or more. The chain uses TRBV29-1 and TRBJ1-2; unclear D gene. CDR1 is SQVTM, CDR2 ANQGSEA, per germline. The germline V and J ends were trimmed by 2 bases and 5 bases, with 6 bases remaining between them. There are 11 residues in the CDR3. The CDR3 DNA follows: TGCAGCGTTGAAACGGGGTATGGCTACACCTTC. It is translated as CSVETGYGYTF. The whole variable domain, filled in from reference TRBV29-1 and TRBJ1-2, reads SAVISQKPSRDICQRGTSLTIQCQVDSQVTMMFWYRQQPGQSLTLIATANQGSEATYESGFVIDKFPISRPNLTFSTLTVSNMSPEDSSIYLCSVETGYGYTFGSGTRLTVV.

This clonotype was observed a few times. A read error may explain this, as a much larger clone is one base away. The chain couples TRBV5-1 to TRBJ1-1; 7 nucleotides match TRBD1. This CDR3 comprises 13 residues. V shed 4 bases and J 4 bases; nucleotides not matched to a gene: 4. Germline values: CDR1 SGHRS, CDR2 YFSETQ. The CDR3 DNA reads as TGCGCCAGCAGCCCGGGACAGATCACTGAAGCTTTCTTT. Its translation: CASSPGQITEAFF.

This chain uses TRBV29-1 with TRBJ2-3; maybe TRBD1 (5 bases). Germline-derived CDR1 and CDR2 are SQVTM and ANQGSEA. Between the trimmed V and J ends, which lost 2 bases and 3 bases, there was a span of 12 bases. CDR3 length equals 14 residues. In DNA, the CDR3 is TGCAGCGTTGAATTCAGGGCAGCTACAGATACGCAGTATTTT. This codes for CSVEFRAATDTQYF.

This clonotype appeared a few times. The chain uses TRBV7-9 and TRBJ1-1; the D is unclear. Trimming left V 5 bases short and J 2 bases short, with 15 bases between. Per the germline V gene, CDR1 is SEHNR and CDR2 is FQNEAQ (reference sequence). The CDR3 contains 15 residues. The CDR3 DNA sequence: TGTGCCAGCAGCCCCGGGCAGGCCCCCAACACTGAAGCTTTCTTT. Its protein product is CASSPGQAPNTEAFF.

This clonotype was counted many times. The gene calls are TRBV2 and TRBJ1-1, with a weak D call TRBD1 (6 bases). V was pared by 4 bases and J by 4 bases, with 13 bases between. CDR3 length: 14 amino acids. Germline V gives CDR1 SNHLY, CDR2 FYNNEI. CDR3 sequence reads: CASSARRGRTEAFF. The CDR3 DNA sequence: TGTGCCAGCAGTGCTAGACGGGGGCGCACTGAAGCTTTCTTT. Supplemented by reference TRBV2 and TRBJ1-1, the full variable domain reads EPEVTQTPSHQVTQMGQEVILRCVPISNHLYFYWYRQILGQKVEFLVSFYNNEISEKSEIFDDQFSVERPDGSNFTLKIRSTKLEDSAMYFCASSARRGRTEAFFGQGTRLTVV.

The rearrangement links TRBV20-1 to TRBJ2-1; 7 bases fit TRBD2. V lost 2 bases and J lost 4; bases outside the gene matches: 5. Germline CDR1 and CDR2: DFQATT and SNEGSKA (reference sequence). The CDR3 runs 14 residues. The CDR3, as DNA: TGCAGTGCTAGATTTCCGGGACTATACAATGAGCAGTTCTTC. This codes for CSARFPGLYNEQFF.